This is a list of T cell receptor beta chains from one sample in a study of blood T cell repertoires in COVID-19. Profiled with immunoSEQ multiplex PCR; TCRdb holds only in-frame clones, not every one. The profile covers a few hundred thousand clones, with around 89% appearing a single time and approximately 0.84% taken by the ten largest. Sequencing was carried out using peripheral blood. These receptors all come from a man aged 30-40 years with acute or convalescent COVID-19. The CDR3 runs from the conserved cysteine through the conserved F or W. The D gene is left open where the match is weak. Rows may omit the clone size; those that give it use once, few, many or a size class.

>TRBJ1-6|TRBD1|TRBV18|.
CASSPGQGNSPLHF
TGTGCCAGCTCACCCGGACAGGGGAATTCACCCCTCCACTTT
>TRBJ1-4|TRBD1|TRBV30|.
CAWSTGQGPVEKLFF
TGTGCCTGGAGTACTGGACAGGGGCCTGTTGAAAAACTGTTTTTT
>TRBJ1-2|.|TRBV5-6|.
CASRGGGRAYGYTF
TGTGCCAGCAGGGGGGGAGGAAGAGCCTATGGCTACACCTTC
>TRBJ1-3|.|TRBV18|.
CANSRGNTIYF
TGTGCCAATTCTAGAGGAAACACCATATATTTT
>TRBJ1-2|.|TRBV5-1|.
CASSLGTALNYGYTF
TGCGCCAGCAGCTTGGGGACAGCTCTAAACTATGGCTACACCTTC
>TRBJ1-5|TRBD1|TRBV28|.
CASRVRTGGNQPQHF
TGTGCCAGCAGGGTCCGGACAGGGGGGAATCAGCCCCAGCATTTT
>TRBJ2-7|TRBD2|TRBV11-2|.
CASSSRIAGGEYEQYF
TGTGCCAGCAGCTCCAGAATAGCGGGAGGGGAATACGAGCAGTACTTC
>TRBJ1-1|.|TRBV11-3|.
CASSLDRVTEAFF
TGTGCCAGCAGCTTAGATAGAGTCACTGAAGCTTTCTTT
>TRBJ2-3|.|TRBV7-3|.
CASSLSSVTDTQYF
TGTGCCAGCAGCTTATCATCGGTCACAGATACGCAGTATTTT
>TRBJ2-3|.|TRBV30|.
CAWINNPGIADTQYF
TGTGCCTGGATTAATAATCCGGGGATCGCAGATACGCAGTATTTT
>TRBJ2-1|TRBD2|TRBV12-5|.
CASGRGTSGNNEQFF
TGTGCTAGTGGCCGTGGGACTAGCGGGAACAATGAGCAGTTCTTC
>TRBJ1-1|TRBD1|TRBV7-9|few
CASRPRQGTNTEAFF
TGTGCCAGCAGGCCTCGACAGGGGACGAACACTGAAGCTTTCTTT
>TRBJ1-3|.|TRBV5-6|.
CASSLGWTSSSGNTIYF
TGTGCCAGCAGCCTAGGATGGACATCGAGCTCTGGAAACACCATATATTTT
>TRBJ1-5|TRBD1|TRBV12-3/TRBV12-4|.
CASSLLGDRHF
TGTGCCAGCAGTTTACTAGGGGACAGGCATTTT
>TRBJ2-2|.|TRBV9|.
CPRSVGGVDTGELFF
TGCCCCCGCAGCGTAGGGGGGGTCGACACCGGGGAGCTGTTTTTT
>TRBJ1-6|TRBD1|TRBV6-2/TRBV6-3|.
CASSSGTGDSPLHF
TGTGCCAGCAGTTCCGGGACAGGGGATTCACCCCTCCACTTT
>TRBJ1-2|.|TRBV19|.
CASSRGINYGYTF
TGTGCCAGTAGTCGGGGTATTAACTATGGCTACACCTTC
>TRBJ2-4|TRBD2|TRBV28|.
CASSPHLAGVAKNIQYF
TGTGCCAGCAGTCCACACCTAGCGGGGGTAGCCAAAAACATTCAGTATTTC
>TRBJ1-2|.|TRBV6-5|.
CASSHNLHGYTF
TGTGCCAGCAGTCACAATTTGCATGGCTACACCTTC
>TRBJ2-1|TRBD2|TRBV3-1/TRBV3-2|.
CASSLPKTSGSPNEQFF
TGTGCCAGCAGCCTCCCAAAGACTAGCGGGAGCCCCAATGAGCAGTTCTTC
>TRBJ2-3|TRBD2|TRBV28|.
CASSPTSGGIRMQYF
TGTGCCAGCAGCCCGACTAGCGGAGGGATCCGGATGCAGTATTTT
>TRBJ2-2|.|TRBV7-2|few
CASSFQGTNTGELFF
TGTGCCAGCAGCTTCCAGGGGACCAACACCGGGGAGCTGTTTTTT
>TRBJ2-3|.|TRBV7-9|.
CASSPAIKHREYPDTQYF
TGTGCCAGCAGCCCCGCGATTAAGCACCGGGAGTACCCCGATACGCAGTATTTT
>TRBJ1-1|.|TRBV5-1|.
CASSQDLVLGMNTEAFF
TGCGCCAGCAGCCAGGACTTGGTTTTGGGAATGAACACTGAAGCTTTCTTT
>TRBJ1-2|TRBD1|TRBV15|.
CATSRDRGRGGYTF
TGTGCCACCAGTCGAGACAGGGGAAGAGGGGGCTACACCTTC
>TRBJ1-2|TRBD1|TRBV7-9|.
CASSLLQGEAAITHYGYTF
TGTGCCAGCAGCTTATTACAGGGGGAAGCTGCGATCACTCACTATGGCTACACCTTC
>TRBJ1-1|.|TRBV2|.
CASHNTEAFF
TGTGCCAGCCATAACACTGAAGCTTTCTTT
>TRBJ1-2|.|TRBV28|.
CASSFSYRANYGYTF
TGTGCCAGCAGTTTCTCGTACAGGGCTAACTATGGCTACACCTTC
>TRBJ2-1|TRBD2|TRBV10-3|.
CAISGGLAGGNEQFF
TGTGCCATCAGTGGAGGACTAGCGGGAGGCAATGAGCAGTTCTTC
>TRBJ2-3|TRBD1|TRBV20-1|.
CSARDSPQYF
TGCAGTGCTCGGGACAGTCCGCAGTATTTT
>TRBJ1-2|.|TRBV7-9|.
CASSPRRGYTF
TGTGCCAGCAGCCCCCGGCGGGGCTACACCTTC
>TRBJ2-7|TRBD1|TRBV6-5|.
CASSTLGQGAREQYF
TGTGCCAGCAGTACCCTGGGACAGGGGGCGCGCGAGCAGTACTTC
>TRBJ1-2|.|TRBV13|.
CASSPRTDLNYGYTF
TGTGCCAGCAGCCCGCGGACAGATTTGAACTATGGCTACACCTTC